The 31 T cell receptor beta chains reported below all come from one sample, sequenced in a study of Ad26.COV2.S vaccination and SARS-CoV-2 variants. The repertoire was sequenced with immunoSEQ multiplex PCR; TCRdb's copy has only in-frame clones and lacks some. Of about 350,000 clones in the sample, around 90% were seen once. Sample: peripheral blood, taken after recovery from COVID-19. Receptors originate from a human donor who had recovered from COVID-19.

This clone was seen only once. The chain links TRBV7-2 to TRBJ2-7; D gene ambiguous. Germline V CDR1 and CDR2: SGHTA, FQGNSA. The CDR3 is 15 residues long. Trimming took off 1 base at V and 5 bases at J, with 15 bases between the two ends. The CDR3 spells CASSLGGMGKHEQYF. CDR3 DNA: TGTGCCAGCAGCTTAGGCGGTATGGGGAAGCACGAGCAGTACTTC.

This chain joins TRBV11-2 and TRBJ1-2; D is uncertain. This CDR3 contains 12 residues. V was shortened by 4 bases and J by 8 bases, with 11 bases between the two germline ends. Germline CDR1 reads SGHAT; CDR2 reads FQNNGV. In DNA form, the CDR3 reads TGTGCCAGCAGCTCAGACGCATGGGGCTACACCTTC. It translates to CASSSDAWGYTF. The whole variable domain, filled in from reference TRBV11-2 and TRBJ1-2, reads EAGVAQSPRYKIIEKRQSVAFWCNPISGHATLYWYQQILGQGPKLLIQFQNNGVVDDSQLPKDRFSAERLKGVDSTLKIQPAKLEDSAVYLCASSSDAWGYTFGSGTRLTVV.

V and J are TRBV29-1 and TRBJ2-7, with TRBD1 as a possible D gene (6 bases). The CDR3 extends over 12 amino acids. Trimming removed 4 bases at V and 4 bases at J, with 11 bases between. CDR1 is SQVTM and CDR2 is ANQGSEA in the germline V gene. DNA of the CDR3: TGCAGCGTTGGCAGGGGCGGGTACGAGCAGTACTTC. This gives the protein CSVGRGGYEQYF.

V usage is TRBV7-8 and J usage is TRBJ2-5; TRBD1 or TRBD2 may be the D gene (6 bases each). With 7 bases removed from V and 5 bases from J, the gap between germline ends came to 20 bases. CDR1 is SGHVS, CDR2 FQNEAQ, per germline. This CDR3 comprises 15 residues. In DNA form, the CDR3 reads TGTGCCAGCACCCTAGAAGGGGGGCTGGGGGAGACCCAGTACTTC. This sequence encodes CASTLEGGLGETQYF.

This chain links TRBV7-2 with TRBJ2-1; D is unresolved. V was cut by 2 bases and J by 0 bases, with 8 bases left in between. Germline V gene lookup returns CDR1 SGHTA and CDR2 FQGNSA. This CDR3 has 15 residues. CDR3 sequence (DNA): TGTGCCAGCAGCTTATGGAAAGGCTCCTACAATGAGCAGTTCTTC. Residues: CASSLWKGSYNEQFF. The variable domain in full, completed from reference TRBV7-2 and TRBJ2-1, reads GAGVSQSPSNKVTEKGKDVELRCDPISGHTALYWYRQSLGQGLEFLIYFQGNSAPDKSGLPSDRFSAERTGGSVSTLTIQRTQQEDSAVYLCASSLWKGSYNEQFFGPGTRLTVL.

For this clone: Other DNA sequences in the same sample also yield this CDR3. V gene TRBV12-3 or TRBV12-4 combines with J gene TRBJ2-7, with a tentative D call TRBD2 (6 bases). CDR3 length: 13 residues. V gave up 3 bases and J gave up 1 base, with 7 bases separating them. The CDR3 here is CASSLGGSYEQYF. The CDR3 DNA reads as TGTGCCAGCAGTTTGGGGGGTTCCTACGAGCAGTACTTC.

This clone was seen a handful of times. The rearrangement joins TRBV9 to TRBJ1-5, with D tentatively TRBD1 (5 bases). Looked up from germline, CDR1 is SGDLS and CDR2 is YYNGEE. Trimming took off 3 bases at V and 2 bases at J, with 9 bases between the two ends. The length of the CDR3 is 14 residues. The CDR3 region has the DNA TGTGCCAGCAGCGCGGGGGTGGGCAATCAGCCCCAGCATTTT. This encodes CASSAGVGNQPQHF. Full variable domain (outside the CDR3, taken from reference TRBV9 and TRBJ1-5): DSGVTQTPKHLITATGQRVTLRCSPRSGDLSVYWYQQSLDQGLQFLIQYYNGEERAKGNILERFSAQQFPDLHSELNLSSLELGDSALYFCASSAGVGNQPQHFGDGTRLSIL.

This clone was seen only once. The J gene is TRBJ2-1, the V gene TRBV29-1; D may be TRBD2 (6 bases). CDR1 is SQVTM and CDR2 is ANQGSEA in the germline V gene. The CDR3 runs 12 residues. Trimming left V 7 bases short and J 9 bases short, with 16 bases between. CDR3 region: CSAPWRVGEQFF. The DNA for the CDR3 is TGCAGCGCTCCATGGAGGGTTGGTGAGCAGTTCTTC.

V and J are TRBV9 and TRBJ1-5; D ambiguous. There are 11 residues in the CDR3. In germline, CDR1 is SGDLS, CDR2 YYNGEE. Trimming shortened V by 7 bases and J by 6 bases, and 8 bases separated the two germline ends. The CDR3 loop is CASGIGQPQHF. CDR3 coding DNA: TGTGCCAGCGGTATTGGTCAGCCCCAGCATTTT. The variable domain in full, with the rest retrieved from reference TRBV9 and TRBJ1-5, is DSGVTQTPKHLITATGQRVTLRCSPRSGDLSVYWYQQSLDQGLQFLIQYYNGEERAKGNILERFSAQQFPDLHSELNLSSLELGDSALYFCASGIGQPQHFGDGTRLSIL.

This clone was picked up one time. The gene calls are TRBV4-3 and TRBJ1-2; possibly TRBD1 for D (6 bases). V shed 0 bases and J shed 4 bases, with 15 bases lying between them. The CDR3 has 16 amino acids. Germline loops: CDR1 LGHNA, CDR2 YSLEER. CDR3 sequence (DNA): TGCGCCAGCAGCCAAGAATGGAGGGGGGTCGGCTATGGCTACACCTTC. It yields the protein CASSQEWRGVGYGYTF.

The CDR3 DNA reads as TGCGCCAGCAGTAGACTAGCGGGGGGTGTAGAGACCCAGTACTTC. Its translation is CASSRLAGGVETQYF. This sequence joins TRBV5-1 and TRBJ2-5; 13 nucleotides agree with TRBD2. The CDR3 is 15 amino acids. Germline V gives CDR1 SGHRS, CDR2 YFSETQ. V was pared by 5 bases and J by 4 bases, with 5 bases of the junction left unmatched. Variable domain in full (rest from reference TRBV5-1 and TRBJ2-5): KAGVTQTPRYLIKTRGQQVTLSCSPISGHRSVSWYQQTPGQGLQFLFEYFSETQRNKGNFPGRFSGRQFSNSRSEMNVSTLELGDSALYLCASSRLAGGVETQYFGPGTRLLVL.

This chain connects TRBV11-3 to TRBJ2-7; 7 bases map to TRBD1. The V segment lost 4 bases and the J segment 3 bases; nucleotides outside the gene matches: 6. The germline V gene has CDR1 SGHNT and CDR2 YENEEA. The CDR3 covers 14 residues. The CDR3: CASSSRDRVYEQYF. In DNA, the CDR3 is TGTGCCAGCAGCTCCCGGGACAGAGTCTACGAGCAGTACTTC.

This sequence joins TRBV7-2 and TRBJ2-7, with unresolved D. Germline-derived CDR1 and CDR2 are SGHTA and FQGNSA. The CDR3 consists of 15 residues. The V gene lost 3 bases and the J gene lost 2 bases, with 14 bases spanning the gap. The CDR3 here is CASSLGGSVPYEQYF. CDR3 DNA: TGTGCCAGCAGCTTGGGTGGTTCGGTCCCCTACGAGCAGTACTTC.

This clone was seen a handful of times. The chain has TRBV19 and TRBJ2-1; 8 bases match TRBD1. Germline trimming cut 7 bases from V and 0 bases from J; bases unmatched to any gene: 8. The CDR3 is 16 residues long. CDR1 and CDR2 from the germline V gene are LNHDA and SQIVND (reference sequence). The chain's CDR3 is CASTKDRASSYNEQFF. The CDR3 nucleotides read TGTGCCAGTACCAAGGACAGGGCAAGCTCCTACAATGAGCAGTTCTTC.

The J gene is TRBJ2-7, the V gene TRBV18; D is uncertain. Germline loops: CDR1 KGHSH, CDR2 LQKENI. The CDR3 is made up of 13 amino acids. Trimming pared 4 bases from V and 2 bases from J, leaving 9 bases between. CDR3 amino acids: CASSRVLPYEQYF. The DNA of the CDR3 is TGTGCCAGCTCACGGGTTTTACCCTACGAGCAGTACTTC.

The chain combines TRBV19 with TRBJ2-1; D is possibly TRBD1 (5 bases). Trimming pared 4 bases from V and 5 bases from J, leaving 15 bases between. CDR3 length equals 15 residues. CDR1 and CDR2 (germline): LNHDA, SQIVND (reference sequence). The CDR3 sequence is CASSKLPDSNNEQFF. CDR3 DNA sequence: TGTGCCAGTAGTAAACTTCCCGACAGTAACAATGAGCAGTTCTTC.

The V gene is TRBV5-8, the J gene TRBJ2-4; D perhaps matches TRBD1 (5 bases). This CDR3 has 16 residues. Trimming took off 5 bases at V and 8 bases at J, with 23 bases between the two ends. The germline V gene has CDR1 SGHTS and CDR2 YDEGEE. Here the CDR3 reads CASRSLGHQGTDIQYF. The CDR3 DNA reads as TGTGCCAGCAGATCCCTGGGCCACCAGGGTACGGACATTCAGTACTTC.

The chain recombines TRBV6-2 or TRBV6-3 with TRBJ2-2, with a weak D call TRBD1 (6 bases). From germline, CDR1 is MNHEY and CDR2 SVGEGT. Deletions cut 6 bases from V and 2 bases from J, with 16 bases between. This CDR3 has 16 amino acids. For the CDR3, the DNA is TGTGCCAGCAGCCGGACTCGACAGGTCAACACCGGGGAGCTGTTTTTT. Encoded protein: CASSRTRQVNTGELFF.

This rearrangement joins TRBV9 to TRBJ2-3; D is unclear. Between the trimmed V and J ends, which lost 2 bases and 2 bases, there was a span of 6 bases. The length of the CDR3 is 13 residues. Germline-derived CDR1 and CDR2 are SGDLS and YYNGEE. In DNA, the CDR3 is TGTGCCAGCAGCGTCCAACCCACAGATACGCAGTATTTT. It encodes CASSVQPTDTQYF.

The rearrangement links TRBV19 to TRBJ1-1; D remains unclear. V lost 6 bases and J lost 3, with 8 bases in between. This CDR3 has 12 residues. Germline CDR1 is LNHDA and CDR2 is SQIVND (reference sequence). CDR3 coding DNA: TGTGCCAGTAGCGACATCGACACTGAAGCTTTCTTT. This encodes CASSDIDTEAFF.

The CDR3 DNA reads as TGTGCCAGCAGTCGTGACAGGGGGCAGGGTCAGCCCCAGCATTTT. Its protein product is CASSRDRGQGQPQHF. The rearrangement joins TRBV6-5 to TRBJ1-5; 10 positions agree with TRBD1. This CDR3 contains 15 residues. Germline-derived CDR1 and CDR2 are MNHEY and SVGAGI. V shed 5 bases, J shed 6 bases, and the junction held 7 bases outside the gene matches.

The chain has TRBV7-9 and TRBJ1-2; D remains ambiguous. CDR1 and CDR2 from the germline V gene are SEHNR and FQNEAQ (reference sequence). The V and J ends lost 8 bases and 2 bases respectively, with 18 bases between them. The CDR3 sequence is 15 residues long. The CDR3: CASVPSGWMNYGYTF. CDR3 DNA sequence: TGTGCCAGCGTTCCCTCTGGGTGGATGAACTATGGCTACACCTTC. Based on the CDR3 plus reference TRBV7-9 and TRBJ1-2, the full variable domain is DTGVSQNPRHKITKRGQNVTFRCDPISEHNRLYWYRQTLGQGPEFLTYFQNEAQLEKSRLLSDRFSAERPKGSFSTLEIQRTEQGDSAMYLCASVPSGWMNYGYTFGSGTRLTVV.

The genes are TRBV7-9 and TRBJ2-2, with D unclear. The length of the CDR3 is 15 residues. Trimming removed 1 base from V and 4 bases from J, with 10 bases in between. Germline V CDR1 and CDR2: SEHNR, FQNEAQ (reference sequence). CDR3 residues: CASSLEAISTGELFF. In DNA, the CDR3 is TGTGCCAGCAGCTTAGAGGCTATTAGCACCGGGGAGCTGTTTTTT.

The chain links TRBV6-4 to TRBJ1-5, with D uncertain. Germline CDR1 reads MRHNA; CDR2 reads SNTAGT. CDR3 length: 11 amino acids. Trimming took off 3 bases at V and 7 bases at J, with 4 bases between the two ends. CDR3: CASSDGQPQHF. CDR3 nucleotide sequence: TGTGCCAGCAGTGATGGCCAGCCCCAGCATTTT.

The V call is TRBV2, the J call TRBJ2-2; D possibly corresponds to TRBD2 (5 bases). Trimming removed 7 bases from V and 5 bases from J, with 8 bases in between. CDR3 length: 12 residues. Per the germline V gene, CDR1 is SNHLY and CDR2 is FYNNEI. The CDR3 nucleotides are TGTGCCAGCATAGGGAGTACCGGGGAGCTGTTTTTT. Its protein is CASIGSTGELFF.

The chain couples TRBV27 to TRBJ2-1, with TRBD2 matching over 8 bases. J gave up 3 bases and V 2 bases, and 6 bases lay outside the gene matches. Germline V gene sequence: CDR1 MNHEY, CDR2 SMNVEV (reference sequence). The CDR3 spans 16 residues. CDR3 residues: CASSLGAGLVYNEQFF. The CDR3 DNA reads TGTGCCAGCAGTTTAGGTGCGGGACTAGTCTACAATGAGCAGTTCTTC.

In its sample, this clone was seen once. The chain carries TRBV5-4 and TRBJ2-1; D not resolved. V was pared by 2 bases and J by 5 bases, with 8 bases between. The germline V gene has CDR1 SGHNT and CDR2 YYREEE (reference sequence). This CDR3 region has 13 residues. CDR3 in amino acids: CASSFGKNNEQFF. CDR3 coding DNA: TGTGCCAGCAGCTTTGGGAAAAACAATGAGCAGTTCTTC.

This CDR3 is CASRSGGRYGYTF. DNA of the CDR3: TGTGCCAGCAGATCAGGGGGTCGGTATGGCTACACCTTC. V and J are TRBV27 and TRBJ1-2; TRBD1 matches 7 bases. V was pared by 6 bases and J by 5 bases, with 6 bases of the junction left unmatched. Germline V lookup: CDR1 MNHEY, CDR2 SMNVEV (reference sequence). The CDR3 is made up of 13 amino acids.

The CDR3 region is CASSADRSTGELFF. The CDR3 DNA is TGTGCCAGCAGTGCGGACAGGAGCACCGGGGAGCTGTTTTTT. V and J are TRBV2 and TRBJ2-2; 7 bases agree with TRBD1. The V gene end was trimmed by 4 bases and the J gene end by 4 bases; junction bases not matched to a gene: 3. The CDR3 is 14 residues long. Germline V gives CDR1 SNHLY, CDR2 FYNNEI.

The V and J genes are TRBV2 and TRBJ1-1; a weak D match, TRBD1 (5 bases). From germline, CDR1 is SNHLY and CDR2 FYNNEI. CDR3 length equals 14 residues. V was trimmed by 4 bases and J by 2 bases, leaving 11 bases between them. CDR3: CASSGLGGNTEAFF. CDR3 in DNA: TGTGCCAGCAGTGGGTTGGGGGGAAACACTGAAGCTTTCTTT.

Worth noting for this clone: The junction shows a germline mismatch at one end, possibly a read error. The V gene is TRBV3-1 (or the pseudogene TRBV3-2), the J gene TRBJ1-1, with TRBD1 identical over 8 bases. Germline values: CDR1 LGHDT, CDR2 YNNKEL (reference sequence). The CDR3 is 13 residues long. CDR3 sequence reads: CGSGQGRSTEAFF. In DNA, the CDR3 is TGCGGCAGTGGACAGGGAAGGAGCACTGAAGCTTTCTTT.